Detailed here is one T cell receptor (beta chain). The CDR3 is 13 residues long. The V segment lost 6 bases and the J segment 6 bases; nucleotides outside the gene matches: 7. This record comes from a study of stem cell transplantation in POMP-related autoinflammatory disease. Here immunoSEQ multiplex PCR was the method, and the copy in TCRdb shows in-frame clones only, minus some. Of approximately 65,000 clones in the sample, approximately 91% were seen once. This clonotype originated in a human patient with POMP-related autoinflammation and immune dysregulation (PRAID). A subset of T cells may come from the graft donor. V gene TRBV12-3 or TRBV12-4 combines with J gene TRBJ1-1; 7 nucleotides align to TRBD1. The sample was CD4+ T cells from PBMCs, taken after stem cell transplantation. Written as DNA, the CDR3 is TGTGCCAGCAGGACGACAGGGAGGTCTGAAGCTTTCTTT. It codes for CASRTTGRSEAFF.